A single sample is the source of the 6 T cell receptor beta chains below, sequenced in a study of cytomegalovirus exposure and HLA in healthy donors. 13 Jbeta primers and 60 Vbeta primers were used for the PCR. Assay: immunoSEQ multiplex PCR; the TCRdb copy retains only in-frame clones and omits some. Of 110,000 to 150,000 clones in the sample, roughly 75% were seen once. Sequencing was done on a sample of PBMCs. The receptors were sampled from a female donor in good health and CMV-seronegative.

This chain links TRBV27 with TRBJ2-1; 8 nucleotides align to TRBD2. Trimming took 4 bases from V and 1 from J; bases not matched to a gene: 21. CDR1 MNHEY and CDR2 SMNVEV come from the germline V gene (reference sequence). The CDR3 totals 21 residues. The CDR3 DNA follows: TGTGCCAGCAGTTCCGTCTCCCGGGATTGGCAGCGGGGGCCATCCTACAATGAGCAGTTCTTC. Amino acid sequence: CASSSVSRDWQRGPSYNEQFF.

J is TRBJ2-5 and V is TRBV2; 12 bases are a match to TRBD2. The germline CDR1 and CDR2 sequences are SNHLY and FYNNEI. J gave up 5 bases and V 4 bases, and 11 bases lay outside the gene matches. The CDR3 length is 17 residues. In DNA, the CDR3 is TGTGCCAGCAGTGCCTCAACAAGACTAGCGGGGGTTGAGACCCAGTACTTC. This gives the protein CASSASTRLAGVETQYF.

This rearrangement joins TRBV27 to TRBJ1-2; 12 bases line up with TRBD1. CDR3 length: 14 amino acids. V lost 5 bases to trimming and J lost 8 bases; unmatched junction nucleotides: 6. Germline CDR1 and CDR2: MNHEY and SMNVEV (reference sequence). The CDR3: CASSGDRGRNGYTF. CDR3 DNA sequence: TGTGCCAGCAGTGGGGACAGGGGGCGTAACGGCTACACCTTC.

V is TRBV15 and J is TRBJ1-1; the D is unclear. The germline V gene encodes CDR1 LNHNV and CDR2 YYDKDF (reference sequence). This CDR3 has 15 residues. V shed 0 bases and J shed 11 bases, with 19 bases lying between them. The CDR3 here is CATSRDRSKPSGAFF. In DNA, the CDR3 is TGTGCCACCAGCAGAGATCGGAGTAAGCCCAGCGGGGCTTTCTTT.

The V call is TRBV5-4, the J call TRBJ1-1; D gene ambiguous. V dropped 5 bases and J dropped 1 base, with 12 bases sitting between them. Looked up from germline, CDR1 is SGHNT and CDR2 is YYREEE (reference sequence). This CDR3 region has 14 residues. The DNA of the CDR3 is TGTGCCAGCAGGGCCCGAGGGCCGAACACTGAAGCTTTCTTT. As protein: CASRARGPNTEAFF.

The J gene is TRBJ2-2, the V gene TRBV5-1, with 15 bases matching TRBD2. CDR1 is SGHRS, CDR2 YFSETQ, per germline. The CDR3 runs to 18 residues. Germline trimming cut 4 bases from V and 4 bases from J; bases unmatched to any gene: 8. The chain's CDR3 is CASSPWTSGRGSTGELFF. CDR3 sequence (DNA): TGCGCCAGCAGCCCCTGGACTAGCGGGAGGGGGAGCACCGGGGAGCTGTTTTTT.